The rows below give T cell receptor beta chains drawn from one sample of a study of cytomegalovirus exposure and HLA in healthy donors. Method: immunoSEQ multiplex PCR; TCRdb's copy keeps in-frame clones and lacks some. The repertoire holds about 150,000 clones, with roughly 80% as singletons. Sequenced material: PBMCs. The receptors stem from a woman aged 40 to 49 in good health and CMV-seronegative. CDR3s include the opening cysteine and the closing phenylalanine or tryptophan. Each record gives: CDR3 protein, V gene, J gene.

CDR3aa: CASSPRGQVDGYTF
v_gene: TRBV5-1
j_gene: TRBJ1-2

CDR3aa: CASSEGPTGAGKDTQYF
v_gene: TRBV6-1
j_gene: TRBJ2-3

CDR3aa: CASSGGGTVNTEAFF
v_gene: TRBV10-1
j_gene: TRBJ1-1

CDR3aa: CASTQGPNTEAFF
v_gene: TRBV2
j_gene: TRBJ1-1

CDR3aa: CASRTLGDSNTEAFF
v_gene: TRBV6-6
j_gene: TRBJ1-1

CDR3aa: CAWSGPSGIRGEQFF
v_gene: TRBV30
j_gene: TRBJ2-1

CDR3aa: CASTTGTSGDTQYF
v_gene: TRBV5-1
j_gene: TRBJ2-3

CDR3aa: CASSLVASGSHEQYF
v_gene: TRBV5-1
j_gene: TRBJ2-7

CDR3aa: CSVSAGGPDEQFF
v_gene: TRBV29-1
j_gene: TRBJ2-1

CDR3aa: CASSVGDGIGQGNTEAFF
v_gene: TRBV9
j_gene: TRBJ1-1

CDR3aa: CAITQGRGYTF
v_gene: TRBV10-3
j_gene: TRBJ1-2

CDR3aa: CASSRIAGAENTGELFF
v_gene: TRBV4-2
j_gene: TRBJ2-2

CDR3aa: CASSSPQREPSTGELFF
v_gene: TRBV11-2
j_gene: TRBJ2-2

CDR3aa: CASSGTGSTDTQYF
v_gene: TRBV6-4
j_gene: TRBJ2-3

CDR3aa: CASDKWTSGIYEQYF
v_gene: TRBV27
j_gene: TRBJ2-7

CDR3aa: CAIRSGQGAYEQYF
v_gene: TRBV10-3
j_gene: TRBJ2-7

CDR3aa: CASQNTRGYTEAFF
v_gene: TRBV28
j_gene: TRBJ1-1

CDR3aa: CASSWGTGWSTEAFF
v_gene: TRBV5-1
j_gene: TRBJ1-1

CDR3aa: CASSHTQGSYEQYF
v_gene: TRBV7-8
j_gene: TRBJ2-7

CDR3aa: CASRKDRGFSPLHF
v_gene: TRBV27
j_gene: TRBJ1-6

CDR3aa: CAISRQGGTGELFF
v_gene: TRBV10-3
j_gene: TRBJ2-2

CDR3aa: CASSIDRGDQPQHF
v_gene: TRBV19
j_gene: TRBJ1-5

CDR3aa: CASSHDFSGNQPQHF
v_gene: TRBV4-2
j_gene: TRBJ1-5